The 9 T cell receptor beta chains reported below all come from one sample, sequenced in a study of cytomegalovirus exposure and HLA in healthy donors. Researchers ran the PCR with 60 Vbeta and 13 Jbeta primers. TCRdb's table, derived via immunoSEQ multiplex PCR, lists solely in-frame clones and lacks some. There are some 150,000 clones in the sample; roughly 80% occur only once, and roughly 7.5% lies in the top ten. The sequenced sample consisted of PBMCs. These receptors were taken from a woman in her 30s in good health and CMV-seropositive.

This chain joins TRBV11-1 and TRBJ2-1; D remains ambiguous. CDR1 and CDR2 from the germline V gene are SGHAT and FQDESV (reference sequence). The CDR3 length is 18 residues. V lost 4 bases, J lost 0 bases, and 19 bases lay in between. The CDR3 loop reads CASSSPRIRSHSYNEQFF. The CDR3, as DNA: TGTGCCAGCAGCTCACCGCGGATCCGGAGCCACTCCTACAATGAGCAGTTCTTC.

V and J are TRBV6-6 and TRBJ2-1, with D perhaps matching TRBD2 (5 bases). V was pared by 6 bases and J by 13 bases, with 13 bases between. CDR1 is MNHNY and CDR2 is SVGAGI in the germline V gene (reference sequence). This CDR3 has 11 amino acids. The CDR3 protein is CASSPGGGQFF. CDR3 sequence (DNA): TGTGCCAGCAGCCCAGGCGGAGGACAGTTCTTC.

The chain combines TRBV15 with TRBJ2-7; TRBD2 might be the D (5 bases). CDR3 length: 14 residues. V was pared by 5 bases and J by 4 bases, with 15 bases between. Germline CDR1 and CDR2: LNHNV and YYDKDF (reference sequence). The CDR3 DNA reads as TGTGCCACCAGCCCCCTCCCGGGGTCTTACGAGCAGTACTTC. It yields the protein CATSPLPGSYEQYF.

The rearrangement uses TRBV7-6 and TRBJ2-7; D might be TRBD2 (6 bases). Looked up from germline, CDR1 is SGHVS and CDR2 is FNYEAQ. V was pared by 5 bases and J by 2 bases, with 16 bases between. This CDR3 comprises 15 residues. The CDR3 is CASSPGGLITYEQYF. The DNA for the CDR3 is TGTGCCAGCAGCCCCGGGGGTCTTATAACCTACGAGCAGTACTTC.

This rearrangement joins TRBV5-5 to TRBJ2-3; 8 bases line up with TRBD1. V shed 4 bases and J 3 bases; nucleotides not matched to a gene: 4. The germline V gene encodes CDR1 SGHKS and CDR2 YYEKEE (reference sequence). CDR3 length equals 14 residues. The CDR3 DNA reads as TGTGCCAGCAGCCTTAGACAGGGGACAGATACGCAGTATTTT. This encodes CASSLRQGTDTQYF.

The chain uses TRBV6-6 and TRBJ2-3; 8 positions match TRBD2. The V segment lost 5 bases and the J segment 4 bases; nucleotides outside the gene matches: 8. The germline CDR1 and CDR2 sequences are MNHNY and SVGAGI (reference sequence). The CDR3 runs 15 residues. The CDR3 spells CASSHPGGNSDTQYF. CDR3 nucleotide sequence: TGTGCCAGCAGTCACCCGGGGGGGAATTCAGATACGCAGTATTTT.

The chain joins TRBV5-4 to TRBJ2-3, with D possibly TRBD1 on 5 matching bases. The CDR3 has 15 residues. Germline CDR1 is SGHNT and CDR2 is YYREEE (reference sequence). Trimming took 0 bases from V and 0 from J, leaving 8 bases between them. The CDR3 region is CASSLAPGSTDTQYF. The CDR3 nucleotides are TGTGCCAGCAGCTTGGCCCCAGGGAGCACAGATACGCAGTATTTT.

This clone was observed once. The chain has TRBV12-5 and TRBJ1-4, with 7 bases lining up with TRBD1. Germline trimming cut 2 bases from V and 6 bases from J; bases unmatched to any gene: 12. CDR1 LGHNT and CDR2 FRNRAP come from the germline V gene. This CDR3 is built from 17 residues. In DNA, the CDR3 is TGTGCTAGTGGTTTGCTTGGCCGTACAGGGGAAGATGAAAAACTGTTTTTT. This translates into CASGLLGRTGEDEKLFF.

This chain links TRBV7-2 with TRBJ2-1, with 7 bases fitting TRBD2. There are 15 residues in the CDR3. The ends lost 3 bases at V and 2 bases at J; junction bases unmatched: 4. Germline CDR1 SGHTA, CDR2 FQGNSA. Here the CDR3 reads CASSFRRGAYNEQFF. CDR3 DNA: TGTGCCAGCAGCTTTCGACGGGGGGCCTACAATGAGCAGTTCTTC.